The TCR beta chain under discussion was sequenced for a study of blood T cell repertoires in COVID-19. On the study more broadly: Samples of COVID-19 (acute and convalescent) were obtained from the United States, Italy and Spain. The cDNA or gDNA used as material had been derived from T cells, B-cell-depleted T cells, or PBMCs.

As processed by the authors: Estimation of nucleated cell counts was performed using reference gene primer amplification. Clones were sequenced by immunoSEQ multiplex PCR, and TCRdb holds only the in-frame ones, with some missing. V and J calls and clone size are given by that table; D and trimming were obtained from the DNA. The sample lists around 40,000 clones, 70% to 90% occurring once. The germline gives CDR1 MDHEN, CDR2 SYDVKM. Trimming took off 6 bases at V and 0 bases at J, with 5 bases between the two ends. The length of the CDR3 is 12 residues. While infection was still active, Seattle patients were enrolled and then followed longitudinally.

Sequencing input: peripheral blood. This TCR derives from a man aged 55 to 69 with COVID-19, enrolled during active disease. This chain connects TRBV28 to TRBJ1-1; D gene ambiguous. The CDR3 coding sequence is TGTGCCAGCAGCCTCCTGAACACTGAAGCTTTCTTT. Its translation: CASSLLNTEAFF.